Shown below are 15 T cell receptor beta chains from a single sample sequenced in a study of cytomegalovirus exposure and HLA in healthy donors. With 60 Vbeta and 13 Jbeta primers, the PCR was carried out. The method was immunoSEQ multiplex PCR; TCRdb's version includes in-frame clones alone and lacks a portion of them. The sample contains some 120,000 clones, over 9.5% of which appear only once. Sequencing was done on a sample of PBMCs. The receptors come from a woman under 30 in good health and CMV-seropositive.

The chain uses TRBV7-6 and TRBJ1-5; D perhaps matches TRBD1 (6 bases). V gave up 5 bases and J gave up 9 bases, with 26 bases separating them. Germline loops: CDR1 SGHVS, CDR2 FNYEAQ. The CDR3 totals 17 residues. The CDR3 nucleotides read TGTGCCAGCAGCCCGACACCCGGGGGGGCAGGTATTCGGCCCCAGCATTTT. Residues: CASSPTPGGAGIRPQHF. Based on the CDR3 plus reference TRBV7-6 and TRBJ1-5, the full variable domain is GAGVSQSPRYKVTKRGQDVALRCDPISGHVSLYWYRQALGQGPEFLTYFNYEAQQDKSGLPNDRFSAERPEGSISTLTIQRTEQRDSAMYRCASSPTPGGAGIRPQHFGDGTRLSIL.

This clone was observed a handful of times. The DNA of the CDR3 is TGCGCCAGCAGCCTACCTGGTTCAGCGGGAGTGGACGAGACCCAGTACTTC. It is translated as CASSLPGSAGVDETQYF. The V call is TRBV4-1, the J call TRBJ2-5; 8 nucleotides line up with TRBD2. Per germline, CDR1 MGHRA and CDR2 YSYEKL. CDR3 length: 17 residues. With V trimmed by 4 bases and J by 5 bases, 15 bases remained unmatched.

The chain combines TRBV4-1 with TRBJ2-3; perhaps TRBD2 as D (6 bases). V was shortened by 4 bases and J by 6 bases, with 14 bases between the two germline ends. The CDR3 consists of 14 residues. Germline loops: CDR1 MGHRA, CDR2 YSYEKL. CDR3 bases: TGCGCCAGCAGCCCCGGGACTCTCACGGATACGCAGTATTTT. Translated: CASSPGTLTDTQYF.

This clone has just a few counts. The chain's CDR3 is CASSQVGLAGYNEQFF. CDR3 nucleotide sequence: TGCGCCAGCAGCCAAGTGGGACTAGCGGGCTACAATGAGCAGTTCTTC. The rearrangement links TRBV4-1 to TRBJ2-1, with 12 bases matching TRBD2. Trimming removed 1 base from V and 3 bases from J; junction bases left unmatched: 1. Per germline, CDR1 MGHRA and CDR2 YSYEKL. The CDR3 sequence is 16 residues long.

This clone turned up a few times. V is TRBV4-1 and J is TRBJ1-1; 7 positions agree with TRBD1. After removal of 4 bases from V and 3 bases from J, the junction contained 2 bases not matched to a gene. The length of the CDR3 is 13 residues. The germline V gene has CDR1 MGHRA and CDR2 YSYEKL. The CDR3 sequence is CASSPQGDTEAFF. CDR3 DNA: TGCGCCAGCAGCCCTCAGGGGGACACTGAAGCTTTCTTT.

The V call is TRBV5-5, the J call TRBJ1-1; unclear D gene. The CDR3 length is 13 residues. Germline-derived CDR1 and CDR2 are SGHKS and YYEKEE (reference sequence). V was clipped by 0 bases and J by 6 bases, with 9 bases between them. The CDR3 here is CASSLGGSPEAFF. In nucleotides, the CDR3 is TGTGCCAGCAGCTTGGGAGGGTCCCCTGAAGCTTTCTTT.

The chain links TRBV27 to TRBJ2-6; possible D gene TRBD1, 6 bases. V dropped 6 bases and J dropped 4 bases, with 13 bases sitting between them. CDR1 and CDR2 from the germline V gene are MNHEY and SMNVEV (reference sequence). CDR3 size: 15 residues. In DNA, the CDR3 is TGTGCCAGCAGACCATCAAGGGGGGGGGCCAACGTCCTGACTTTC. As protein: CASRPSRGGANVLTF.

The chain recombines TRBV2 with TRBJ2-5, with D perhaps matching TRBD2 (6 bases). From germline, CDR1 is SNHLY and CDR2 FYNNEI. V lost 6 bases to trimming and J lost 3 bases, with 14 bases between them. This CDR3 has 14 residues. Here the CDR3 DNA reads TGTGCCAGCAGGGTGGGGGGAACAGAAGAGACCCAGTACTTC. It is translated as CASRVGGTEETQYF.

This clone was picked up a small number of times. The chain couples TRBV27 to TRBJ1-2, with TRBD1 identical over 8 bases. After removal of 7 bases from V and 1 base from J, the junction contained 5 bases not matched to a gene. CDR1 and CDR2 (germline): MNHEY, SMNVEV (reference sequence). The CDR3 is 14 residues long. CDR3 sequence (DNA): TGTGCCAGCAAGACAGACAGGGGTAACTATGGCTACACCTTC. Protein product: CASKTDRGNYGYTF.

The genes are TRBV7-3 and TRBJ2-3, with D uncertain. The CDR3 contains 14 residues. The V end was cut by 3 bases, the J end by 2 bases, with 9 bases between. Germline CDR1 SGHTA, CDR2 FQGTGA. CDR3 nucleotide sequence: TGTGCCAGCAGCTTTGGAGTTTTCACAGATACGCAGTATTTT. This gives the protein CASSFGVFTDTQYF.

This clone turned up a few times. The V call is TRBV18, the J call TRBJ1-2; 10 bases align to TRBD1. V shed 2 bases, J shed 0 bases, and the junction held 9 bases outside the gene matches. Looked up from germline, CDR1 is KGHSH and CDR2 is LQKENI. The CDR3 spans 18 residues. The CDR3 reads CASSPGTGEDQTNYGYTF. CDR3 coding DNA: TGTGCCAGCTCACCAGGGACAGGGGAGGACCAAACTAACTATGGCTACACCTTC.

This clone appeared a few times. The rearrangement uses TRBV7-2 and TRBJ1-1, with D perhaps matching TRBD1 (5 bases). V lost 5 bases, J lost 10 bases, and 17 bases lay in between. Germline V gene lookup returns CDR1 SGHTA and CDR2 FQGNSA. The CDR3 length is 13 residues. CDR3 protein: CASSLLEEGRAFF. Written as DNA, the CDR3 is TGTGCCAGCAGCCTACTTGAGGAGGGGAGAGCTTTCTTT.

This chain uses TRBV30 with TRBJ2-3; D gene unclear. Deletions cut 3 bases from V and 3 bases from J, with 10 bases between. The germline CDR1 and CDR2 sequences are GTSNPN and SVGIG (reference sequence). There are 13 residues in the CDR3. CDR3 nucleotides: TGTGCCTGGAGACTGCCGTCGACAGATACGCAGTATTTT. It yields the protein CAWRLPSTDTQYF.

The CDR3 here is CASSLRGEQYF. Here the CDR3 DNA reads TGTGCCAGCAGCCTCAGGGGGGAGCAGTACTTC. The chain uses TRBV6-5 and TRBJ2-7, with 7 bases lining up with TRBD1. The V segment lost 6 bases and the J segment 7 bases; nucleotides outside the gene matches: 3. Germline V lookup: CDR1 MNHEY, CDR2 SVGAGI. This CDR3 has 11 amino acids.

This clone has only a few counts. The chain links TRBV11-2 to TRBJ1-2, with 7 bases identical to TRBD1. There are 14 residues in the CDR3. After removal of 5 bases from V and 7 bases from J, the junction contained 10 bases not matched to a gene. The V gene's germline CDR1 is SGHAT and CDR2 FQNNGV. The CDR3 bases are TGTGCCAGCAGCCCCGGGACAGCCCTGGGTGGCTACACCTTC. It encodes CASSPGTALGGYTF. The full variable domain, its missing parts supplied by reference TRBV11-2 and TRBJ1-2, is EAGVAQSPRYKIIEKRQSVAFWCNPISGHATLYWYQQILGQGPKLLIQFQNNGVVDDSQLPKDRFSAERLKGVDSTLKIQPAKLEDSAVYLCASSPGTALGGYTFGSGTRLTVV.